This is a list of T cell receptor beta chains from one sample in a study of cytomegalovirus exposure and HLA in healthy donors. Measured with immunoSEQ multiplex PCR; TCRdb has only the in-frame clones, and not every one. The sample includes 35,000 to 45,000 clones. The sequencing sample was made of PBMCs. Source of these receptors: a male donor in good health and CMV-seronegative. Both conserved end residues are trimmed from each CDR3. The order of the fields is D gene, J gene, V gene, CDR3 protein. The D gene is left open where the match is weak.

. | TRBJ1-4 | TRBV9 | ASSVVAGAPFEKLF
. | TRBJ2-7 | TRBV6-5 | ASSYSGSSYEQY
. | TRBJ2-6 | TRBV5-1 | ASSLEVSGANVLT
. | TRBJ1-2 | TRBV7-8 | ASSLRVTGMDYGYT
TRBD1 | TRBJ2-5 | TRBV7-3 | ASSSRQGRGETQY
TRBD1 | TRBJ1-5 | TRBV6-5 | ASSVDRGDNQPQH
TRBD2 | TRBJ2-7 | TRBV29-1 | SVDQAGGSEQY
. | TRBJ2-2 | TRBV7-9 | ASSHQGLSTGELF
. | TRBJ1-1 | TRBV4-1 | ASSQDYGLMNTEAF
. | TRBJ2-7 | TRBV5-8 | ASSFDFPPYEQY
TRBD1 | TRBJ2-5 | TRBV5-5 | ASSRTGAQETQY
. | TRBJ1-5 | TRBV28 | ASSSPGAANQPQH
TRBD2 | TRBJ2-7 | TRBV6-1 | ASSEGAGGFYEQY
TRBD2 | TRBJ2-1 | TRBV15 | ATSPRLAGGLMTYNEQF
TRBD2 | TRBJ2-1 | TRBV5-1 | ASSLWGGSYNEQF
. | TRBJ2-5 | TRBV7-3 | ASSLRAPETQY
. | TRBJ1-5 | TRBV13 | ASSYTVNQPQH
. | TRBJ2-7 | TRBV7-3 | ASSLRPGGPYEQY